Following are 13 T cell receptor beta chains from one sample sequenced in a study of CD8 T cells in ankylosing spondylitis. TCRdb re-derived calls from the 5' RACE reads in MiXCR, one entry per CDR3 protein. The sample holds 150,000 or so distinct CDR3 sequences, under 35% seen once. Material for sequencing was synovial fluid, either unsorted or a sorted T cell fraction (not recorded which). The source of these receptors is a male donor with ankylosing spondylitis.

Only a few counts were recorded for this clonotype. The chain combines TRBV11-2 with TRBJ2-2; the D gene is possibly TRBD2 (5 bases). The germline V gene encodes CDR1 SGHAT and CDR2 FQNNGV. V was shortened by 0 bases and J by 7 bases, with 12 bases between the two germline ends. The CDR3 loop spans 15 amino acids. The CDR3 region has the DNA TGTGCCAGCAGCTTAGATGTTGCGGGTGTCGGGGAGCTGTTTTTT. Translation: CASSLDVAGVGELFF.

This chain uses TRBV3-1 with TRBJ1-1, with D possibly matching TRBD1 (5 bases). This CDR3 is 14 amino acids long. Looked up from germline, CDR1 is LGHDT and CDR2 is YNNKEL (reference sequence). Trimming removed 1 base from V and 5 bases from J, with 11 bases in between. As DNA, the CDR3 is TGTGCCAGCAGCCAAGCTAGGGGAAGGACTGAAGCTTTCTTT. Amino acids: CASSQARGRTEAFF. The whole variable domain, filled in from reference TRBV3-1 and TRBJ1-1, reads DTAVSQTPKYLVTQMGNDKSIKCEQNLGHDTMYWYKQDSKKFLKIMFSYNNKELIINETVPNRFSPKSPDKAHLNLHINSLELGDSAVYFCASSQARGRTEAFFGQGTRLTVV.

This clonotype appeared many times. The genes are TRBV20-1 and TRBJ2-5; 8 positions agree with TRBD2. CDR1 and CDR2 from the germline V gene are DFQATT and SNEGSKA (reference sequence). With 0 bases clipped from V and 5 bases from J, the junction kept 11 bases outside the gene matches. The CDR3 runs 16 residues. The CDR3 spells CSARDGASGRRETQYF. The CDR3 DNA follows: TGCAGTGCTAGAGATGGGGCTAGCGGGCGCCGGGAGACCCAGTACTTC.

This clonotype showed up many times. This rearrangement joins TRBV5-1 to TRBJ2-1, with D maybe TRBD2 (6 bases). Trimming shortened V by 7 bases and J by 7 bases, and 15 bases separated the two germline ends. Germline-derived CDR1 and CDR2 are SGHRS and YFSETQ. This CDR3 is built from 13 residues. The CDR3, as DNA: TGCGCCAGCCAACTGGGGGGTTTGAATGAGCAGTTCTTC. This gives the protein CASQLGGLNEQFF.

The rearrangement uses TRBV15 and TRBJ2-3, with D perhaps matching TRBD2 (5 bases). This CDR3 comprises 14 residues. V lost 5 bases and J 2 bases, leaving 11 bases between the germline ends. Germline V gives CDR1 LNHNV, CDR2 YYDKDF (reference sequence). CDR3 coding DNA: TGTGCCACCAGCGAAGACTATCCCACAGATACGCAGTATTTT. It is translated as CATSEDYPTDTQYF.

This clonotype has a handful of counts. This sequence joins TRBV3-1 and TRBJ2-3; D is unclear. Trimming took 1 base from V and 0 from J, leaving 5 bases between them. CDR1 is LGHDT and CDR2 is YNNKEL in the germline V gene (reference sequence). This CDR3 has 14 amino acids. CDR3 amino acids: CASSQGPSTDTQYF. As DNA, the CDR3 is TGTGCCAGCAGCCAAGGGCCCAGCACAGATACGCAGTATTTT.

The chain links TRBV20-1 to TRBJ2-1; D is possibly TRBD2 (6 bases). CDR1 is DFQATT, CDR2 SNEGSKA, per germline (reference sequence). This CDR3 has 15 residues. V was clipped by 6 bases and J by 2 bases, with 17 bases between them. This CDR3 is CSAPRLAGTYNEQFF. The CDR3 coding sequence is TGCAGTGCCCCCCGTCTTGCGGGGACCTACAATGAGCAGTTCTTC.

This clonotype has just a few counts. The rearrangement links TRBV9 to TRBJ2-5, with 14 bases lining up with TRBD2. Germline V gene data show CDR1 as SGDLS and CDR2 as YYNGEE. CDR3 length: 16 amino acids. Unmatched junction bases numbered 6, after V lost 4 bases and J lost 4 bases. CDR3 loop: CASSFTGTSGGETQYF. In DNA form, the CDR3 reads TGTGCCAGCAGCTTCACCGGGACTAGCGGGGGAGAGACCCAGTACTTC.

This clonotype was seen only a few times. The chain carries TRBV2 and TRBJ1-4; D may be TRBD1 (6 bases). Germline V gene sequence: CDR1 SNHLY, CDR2 FYNNEI. The CDR3 contains 15 residues. Trimming left V 8 bases short and J 5 bases short, with 18 bases between. The CDR3 loop reads CASGGQGRFNEKLFF. The DNA for the CDR3 is TGTGCCAGCGGGGGGCAGGGACGGTTCAATGAAAAACTGTTTTTT.

V gene TRBV12-3 or TRBV12-4 combines with J gene TRBJ2-1; perhaps TRBD2 as D (6 bases). The CDR3 is 17 amino acids. V was clipped by 6 bases and J by 8 bases, with 26 bases between them. CDR3 bases: TGTGCCAGCAGGCCCCCCCCTACAACGGGAGTTACGGATGAGCAGTTCTTC. It specifies CASRPPPTTGVTDEQFF.

The V call is TRBV5-1, the J call TRBJ2-7, with 10 positions matching TRBD1. Germline assignment: CDR1 SGHRS and CDR2 YFSETQ. CDR3 size: 15 residues. Trimming cost V 0 bases and J 6 bases; bases outside gene matches: 6. The CDR3 region is CASSLVGTGVTEQYF. DNA for the CDR3: TGCGCCAGCAGCTTGGTAGGGACAGGGGTAACCGAGCAGTACTTC. The complete variable domain, with remaining parts taken from reference TRBV5-1 and TRBJ2-7, reads KAGVTQTPRYLIKTRGQQVTLSCSPISGHRSVSWYQQTPGQGLQFLFEYFSETQRNKGNFPGRFSGRQFSNSRSEMNVSTLELGDSALYLCASSLVGTGVTEQYFGPGTRLTVT.

In this sample, this clonotype turned up a few times. The rearrangement links TRBV6-5 to TRBJ2-7; D assignment may be TRBD1 or TRBD2 (5 bases each). CDR1 and CDR2 (germline): MNHEY, SVGAGI. The V end lost 2 bases, the J end lost 6 bases, and 17 bases lay between the germline ends. CDR3 size: 15 residues. The CDR3 DNA sequence: TGTGCCAGCAGTTACCAGCCCGGGGCCTCGGGCGAGCAGTACTTC. Translating gives CASSYQPGASGEQYF.

The table lists this clonotype with a few counts. The chain recombines TRBV7-2 with TRBJ2-1; 11 bases align to TRBD1. This CDR3 region has 16 residues. The ends lost 1 base at V and 8 bases at J; junction bases unmatched: 7. CDR1 is SGHTA, CDR2 FQGNSA, per germline. CDR3 sequence reads: CASSLVGTGGLDEQFF. In nucleotides, the CDR3 is TGTGCCAGCAGCTTAGTAGGGACAGGGGGACTCGATGAGCAGTTCTTC.